Each of the 11 T cell receptor beta chains below was sequenced from the same sample in a study of technical replicates of blood from several donors. The data were produced by immunoSEQ multiplex PCR, yet TCRdb's version contains in-frame clones alone and is incomplete. The table lists about 74,000 clones, over 90% of them singletons, with about 0.25% in the top ten. The source material was T cells isolated from PBMCs. All receptors derive from a human donor in good health.

The rearrangement joins TRBV5-8 to TRBJ1-1; the D gene is possibly TRBD1 (5 bases). Germline lookup yields CDR1 SGHTS and CDR2 YDEGEE. This CDR3 spans 14 amino acids. V was pared by 2 bases and J by 1 base, with 9 bases between. The CDR3 DNA is TGTGCCAGCAGCTTAGACAGCCCGAACACTGAAGCTTTCTTT. It encodes CASSLDSPNTEAFF.

This rearrangement joins TRBV6-5 to TRBJ2-3, with D possibly being TRBD1 (6 bases). In germline, CDR1 is MNHEY, CDR2 SVGAGI. V dropped 9 bases and J dropped 5 bases, with 15 bases sitting between them. This CDR3 contains 13 residues. The CDR3 spells CASSTRGKDTQYF. The CDR3, as DNA: TGTGCCAGTTCGACAAGGGGGAAAGATACGCAGTATTTT.

This sequence joins TRBV10-1 and TRBJ2-3, with 10 bases aligning to TRBD2. V was clipped by 2 bases and J by 4 bases; unmatched bases: 6. Looked up from germline, CDR1 is WNHNN and CDR2 is SYGVQD (reference sequence). The CDR3 consists of 16 residues. Written as DNA, the CDR3 is TGCGCCAGCAGTGAGCGGCTAGCGGGAGCGCCAGATACGCAGTATTTT. Its translation: CASSERLAGAPDTQYF.

The chain uses TRBV6-5 and TRBJ1-2; TRBD1 aligns across 7 bases. CDR3 length: 15 amino acids. V shed 2 bases, J shed 6 bases, and the junction held 9 bases outside the gene matches. Looked up from germline, CDR1 is MNHEY and CDR2 is SVGAGI. The CDR3 coding sequence is TGTGCCAGCAGTTACGGGGACGACAGGGTCAATGGCTACACCTTC. Its translation is CASSYGDDRVNGYTF.

This clone was found a few times. V usage is TRBV2 and J usage is TRBJ1-5; D is unresolved. The V gene's germline CDR1 is SNHLY and CDR2 FYNNEI. V dropped 4 bases and J dropped 7 bases, with 11 bases sitting between them. The CDR3 contains 13 residues. CDR3 nucleotides: TGTGCCAGCAGTGGAGAGGGAAGGCAGCCCCAGCATTTT. It is translated as CASSGEGRQPQHF. The full variable domain, completed using reference TRBV2 and TRBJ1-5, is EPEVTQTPSHQVTQMGQEVILRCVPISNHLYFYWYRQILGQKVEFLVSFYNNEISEKSEIFDDQFSVERPDGSNFTLKIRSTKLEDSAMYFCASSGEGRQPQHFGDGTRLSIL.

For the CDR3, the DNA is TGCGCCAGCAGCTTCAGATCCGGGAGTGCAGATACGCAGTATTTT. Protein sequence: CASSFRSGSADTQYF. The chain couples TRBV5-1 to TRBJ2-3, with D possibly TRBD2 on 6 matching bases. The CDR3 contains 15 residues. The V gene lost 2 bases and the J gene lost 4 bases, with 14 bases spanning the gap. Germline V gene sequence: CDR1 SGHRS, CDR2 YFSETQ.

On this clone: Germline and junction disagree at one end, which may indicate a read error. The chain has TRBV15 and TRBJ2-7; D may be TRBD2 (6 bases). Germline values: CDR1 LNHNV, CDR2 YYDKDF (reference sequence). The CDR3 totals 13 residues. The CDR3 DNA sequence: TGTGCCACCAGCGGAGACACGGGAGAAGAGCAGTACTTC. Translation gives CATSGDTGEEQYF.

The chain carries TRBV5-1 and TRBJ2-7; TRBD2 is a possible D gene (6 bases). V dropped 0 bases and J dropped 2 bases, with 12 bases sitting between them. The CDR3 is 15 amino acids. CDR1 is SGHRS and CDR2 is YFSETQ in the germline V gene. In DNA, the CDR3 is TGCGCCAGCAGCTTGGTCTACGGAGGGGCCTACGAGCAGTACTTC. As protein: CASSLVYGGAYEQYF.

The rearrangement joins TRBV15 to TRBJ1-5, with TRBD1 as a possible D gene (6 bases). The CDR3 extends over 17 amino acids. Trimming removed 3 bases from V and 6 bases from J, with 21 bases in between. In germline, CDR1 is LNHNV, CDR2 YYDKDF (reference sequence). The CDR3: CATSSAPTARGRQPQHF. In nucleotides, the CDR3 is TGTGCCACCAGCAGCGCCCCCACGGCCAGGGGACGTCAGCCCCAGCATTTT.

The chain uses TRBV10-3 and TRBJ2-5; D possibly corresponds to TRBD1 (5 bases). The CDR3 is 12 amino acids. V was trimmed by 3 bases and J by 4 bases, leaving 6 bases between them. CDR1 is ENHRY and CDR2 is SYGVKD in the germline V gene. Here the CDR3 DNA reads TGTGCCATCAGTGATAGGGGAGAGACCCAGTACTTC. Amino acid sequence: CAISDRGETQYF.

DNA for the CDR3: TGCGCCAGCAGCTTGGCAGGGAACCAAGAGACCCAGTACTTC. This gives the protein CASSLAGNQETQYF. V and J are TRBV5-1 and TRBJ2-5, with D possibly TRBD1 on 5 matching bases. The germline V gene has CDR1 SGHRS and CDR2 YFSETQ. The germline V and J ends were trimmed by 0 bases and 0 bases, with 6 bases remaining between them. The CDR3 has 14 amino acids.